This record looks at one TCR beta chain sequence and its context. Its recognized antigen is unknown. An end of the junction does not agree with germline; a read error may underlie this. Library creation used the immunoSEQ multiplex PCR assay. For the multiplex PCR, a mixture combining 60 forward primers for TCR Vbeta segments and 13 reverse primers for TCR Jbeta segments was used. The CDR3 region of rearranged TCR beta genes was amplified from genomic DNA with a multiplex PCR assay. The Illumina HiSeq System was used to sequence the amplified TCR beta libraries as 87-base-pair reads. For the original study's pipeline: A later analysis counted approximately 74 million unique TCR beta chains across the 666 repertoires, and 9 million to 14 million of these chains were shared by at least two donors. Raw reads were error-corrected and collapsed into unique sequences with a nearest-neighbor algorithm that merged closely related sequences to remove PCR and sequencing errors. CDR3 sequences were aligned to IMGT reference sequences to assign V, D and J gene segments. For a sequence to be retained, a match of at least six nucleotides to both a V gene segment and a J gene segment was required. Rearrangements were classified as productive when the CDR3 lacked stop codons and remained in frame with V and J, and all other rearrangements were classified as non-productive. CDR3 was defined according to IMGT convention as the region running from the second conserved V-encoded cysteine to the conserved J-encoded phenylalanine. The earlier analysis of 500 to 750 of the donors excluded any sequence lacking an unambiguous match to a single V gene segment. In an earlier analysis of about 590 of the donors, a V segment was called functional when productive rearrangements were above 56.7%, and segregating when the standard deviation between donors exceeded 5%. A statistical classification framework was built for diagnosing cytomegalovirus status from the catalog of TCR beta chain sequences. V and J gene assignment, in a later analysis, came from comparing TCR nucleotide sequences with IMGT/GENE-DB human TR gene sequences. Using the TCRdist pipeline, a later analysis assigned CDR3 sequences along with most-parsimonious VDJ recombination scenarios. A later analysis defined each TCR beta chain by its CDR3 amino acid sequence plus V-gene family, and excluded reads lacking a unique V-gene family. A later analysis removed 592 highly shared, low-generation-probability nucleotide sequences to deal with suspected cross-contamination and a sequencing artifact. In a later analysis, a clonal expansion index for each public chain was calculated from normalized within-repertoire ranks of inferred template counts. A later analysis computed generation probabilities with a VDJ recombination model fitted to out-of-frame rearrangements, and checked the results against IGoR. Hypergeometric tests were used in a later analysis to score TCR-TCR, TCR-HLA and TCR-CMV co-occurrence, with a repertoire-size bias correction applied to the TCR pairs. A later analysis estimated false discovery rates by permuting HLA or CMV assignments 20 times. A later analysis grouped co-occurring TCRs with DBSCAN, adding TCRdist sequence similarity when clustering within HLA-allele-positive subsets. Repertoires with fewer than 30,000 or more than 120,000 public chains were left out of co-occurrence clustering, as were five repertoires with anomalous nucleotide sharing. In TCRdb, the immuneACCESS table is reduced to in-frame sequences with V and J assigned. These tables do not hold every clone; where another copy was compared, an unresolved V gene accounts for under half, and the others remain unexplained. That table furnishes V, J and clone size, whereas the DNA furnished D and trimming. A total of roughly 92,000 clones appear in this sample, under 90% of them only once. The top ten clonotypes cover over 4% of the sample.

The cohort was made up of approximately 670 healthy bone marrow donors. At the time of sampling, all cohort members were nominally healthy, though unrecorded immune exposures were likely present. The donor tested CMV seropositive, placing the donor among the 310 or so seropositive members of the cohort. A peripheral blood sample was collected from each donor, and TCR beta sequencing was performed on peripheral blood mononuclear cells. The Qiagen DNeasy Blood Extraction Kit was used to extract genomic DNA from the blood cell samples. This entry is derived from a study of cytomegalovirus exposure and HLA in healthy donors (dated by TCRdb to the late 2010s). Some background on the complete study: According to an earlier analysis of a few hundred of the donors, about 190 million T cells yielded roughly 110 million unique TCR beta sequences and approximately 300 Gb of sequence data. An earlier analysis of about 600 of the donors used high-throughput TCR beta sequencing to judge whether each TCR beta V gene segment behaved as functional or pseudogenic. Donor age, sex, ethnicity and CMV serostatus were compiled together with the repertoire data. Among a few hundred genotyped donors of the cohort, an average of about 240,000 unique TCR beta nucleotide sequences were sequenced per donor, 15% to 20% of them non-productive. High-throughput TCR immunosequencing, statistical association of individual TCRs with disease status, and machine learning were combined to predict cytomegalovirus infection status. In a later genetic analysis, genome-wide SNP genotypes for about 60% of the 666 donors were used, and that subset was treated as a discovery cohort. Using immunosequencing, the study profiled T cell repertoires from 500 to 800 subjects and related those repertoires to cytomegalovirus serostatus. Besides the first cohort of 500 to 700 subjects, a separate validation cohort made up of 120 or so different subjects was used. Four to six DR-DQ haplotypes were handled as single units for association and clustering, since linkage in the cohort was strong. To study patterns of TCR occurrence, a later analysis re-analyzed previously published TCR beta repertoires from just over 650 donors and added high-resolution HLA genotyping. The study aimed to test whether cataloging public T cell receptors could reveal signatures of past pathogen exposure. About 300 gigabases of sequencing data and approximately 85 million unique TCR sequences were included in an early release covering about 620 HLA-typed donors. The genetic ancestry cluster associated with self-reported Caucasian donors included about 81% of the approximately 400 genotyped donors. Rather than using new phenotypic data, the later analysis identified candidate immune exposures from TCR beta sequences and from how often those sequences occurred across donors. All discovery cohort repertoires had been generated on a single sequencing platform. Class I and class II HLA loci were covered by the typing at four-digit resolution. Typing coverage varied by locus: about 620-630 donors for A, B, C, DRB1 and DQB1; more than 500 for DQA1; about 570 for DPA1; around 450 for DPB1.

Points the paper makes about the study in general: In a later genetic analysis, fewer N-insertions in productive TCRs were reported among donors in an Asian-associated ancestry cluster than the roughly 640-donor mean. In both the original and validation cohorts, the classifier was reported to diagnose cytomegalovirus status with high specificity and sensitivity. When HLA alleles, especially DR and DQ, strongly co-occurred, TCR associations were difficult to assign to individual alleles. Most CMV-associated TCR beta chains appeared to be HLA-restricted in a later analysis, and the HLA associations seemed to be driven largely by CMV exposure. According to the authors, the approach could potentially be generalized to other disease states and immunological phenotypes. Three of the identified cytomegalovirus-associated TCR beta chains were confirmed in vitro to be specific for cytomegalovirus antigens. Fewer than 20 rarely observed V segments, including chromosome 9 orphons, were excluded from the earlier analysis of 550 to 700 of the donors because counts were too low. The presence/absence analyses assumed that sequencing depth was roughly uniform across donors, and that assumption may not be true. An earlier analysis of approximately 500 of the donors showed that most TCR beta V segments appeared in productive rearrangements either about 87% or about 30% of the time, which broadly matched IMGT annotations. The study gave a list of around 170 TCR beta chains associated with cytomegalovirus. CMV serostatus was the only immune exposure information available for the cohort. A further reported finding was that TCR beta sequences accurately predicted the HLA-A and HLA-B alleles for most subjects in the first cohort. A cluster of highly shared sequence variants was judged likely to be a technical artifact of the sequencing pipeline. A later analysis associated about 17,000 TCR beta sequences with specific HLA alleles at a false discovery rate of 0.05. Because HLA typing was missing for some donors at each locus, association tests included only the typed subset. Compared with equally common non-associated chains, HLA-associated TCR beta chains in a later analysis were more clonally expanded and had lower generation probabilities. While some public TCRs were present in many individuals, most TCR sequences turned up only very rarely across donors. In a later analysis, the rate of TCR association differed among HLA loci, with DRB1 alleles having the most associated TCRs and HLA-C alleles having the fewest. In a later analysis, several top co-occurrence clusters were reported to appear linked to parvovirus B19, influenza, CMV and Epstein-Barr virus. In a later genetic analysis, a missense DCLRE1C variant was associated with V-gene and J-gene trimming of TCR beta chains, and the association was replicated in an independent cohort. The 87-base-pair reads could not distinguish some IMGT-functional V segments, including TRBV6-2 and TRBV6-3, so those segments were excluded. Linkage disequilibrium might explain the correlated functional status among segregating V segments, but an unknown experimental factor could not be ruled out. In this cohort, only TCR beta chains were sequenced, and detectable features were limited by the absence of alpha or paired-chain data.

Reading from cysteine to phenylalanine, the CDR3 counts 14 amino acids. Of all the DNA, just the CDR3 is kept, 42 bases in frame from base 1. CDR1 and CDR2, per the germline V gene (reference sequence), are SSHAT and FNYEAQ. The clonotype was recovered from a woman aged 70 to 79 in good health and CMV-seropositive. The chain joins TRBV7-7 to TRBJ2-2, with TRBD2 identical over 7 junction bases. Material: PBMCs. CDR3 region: CASSFAGVTGELFF. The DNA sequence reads TGTGCTAGCAGCTTTGCGGGAGTGACCGGGGAGCTGTTTTTT.